This T cell receptor beta chain was sequenced in a study of cytomegalovirus exposure and HLA in healthy donors. Trimming pared 3 bases from V and 6 bases from J, leaving 17 bases between. Germline V lookup: CDR1 MNHNY, CDR2 SVGAGI (reference sequence). CDR3 length: 15 residues. PCR amplification relied on 60 Vbeta primers (plus 13 Jbeta primers). Produced via immunoSEQ multiplex PCR; TCRdb's table is partial and in-frame only. The ten most abundant clones cover 1% to 1.5% of a sample with around 150,000 clones. The sequenced material came from PBMCs. V gene TRBV6-6 combines with J gene TRBJ1-2; a possible D gene is TRBD1 (5 bases). The source of this sequence is a woman aged 60-75 years in good health and CMV-seronegative. DNA for the CDR3: TGTGCCAGCAGTTATCAGGGTAGGGAAACGGATGGCTACACCTTC. Its translation is CASSYQGRETDGYTF.